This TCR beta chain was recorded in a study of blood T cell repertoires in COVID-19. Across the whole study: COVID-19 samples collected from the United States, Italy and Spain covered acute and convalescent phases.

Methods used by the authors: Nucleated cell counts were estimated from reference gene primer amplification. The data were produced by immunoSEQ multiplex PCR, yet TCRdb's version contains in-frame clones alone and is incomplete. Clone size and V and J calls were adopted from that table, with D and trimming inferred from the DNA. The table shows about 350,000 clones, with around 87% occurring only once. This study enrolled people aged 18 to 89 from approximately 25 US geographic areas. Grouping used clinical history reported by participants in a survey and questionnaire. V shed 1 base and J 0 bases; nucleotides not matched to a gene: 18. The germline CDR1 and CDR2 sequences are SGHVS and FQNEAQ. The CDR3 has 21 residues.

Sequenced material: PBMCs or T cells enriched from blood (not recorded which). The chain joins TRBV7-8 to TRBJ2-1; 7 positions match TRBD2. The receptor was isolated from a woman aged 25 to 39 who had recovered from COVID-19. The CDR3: CASSLVLLASGPQSSYNEQFF. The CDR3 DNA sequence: TGTGCCAGCAGCTTAGTCCTACTAGCGAGCGGACCACAGAGCTCCTACAATGAGCAGTTCTTC.